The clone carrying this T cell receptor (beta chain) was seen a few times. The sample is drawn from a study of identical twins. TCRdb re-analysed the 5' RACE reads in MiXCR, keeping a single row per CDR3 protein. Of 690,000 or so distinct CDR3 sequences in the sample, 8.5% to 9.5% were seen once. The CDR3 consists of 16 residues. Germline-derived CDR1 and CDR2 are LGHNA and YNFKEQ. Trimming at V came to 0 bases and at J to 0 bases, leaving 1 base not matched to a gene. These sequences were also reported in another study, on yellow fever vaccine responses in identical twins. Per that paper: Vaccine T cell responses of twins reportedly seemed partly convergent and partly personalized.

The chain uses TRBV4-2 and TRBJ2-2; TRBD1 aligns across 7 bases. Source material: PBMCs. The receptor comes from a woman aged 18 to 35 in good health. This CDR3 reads CASSQEGQTNTGELFF. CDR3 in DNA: TGTGCCAGCAGCCAAGAGGGACAGACGAACACCGGGGAGCTGTTTTTT.